The 26 T cell receptor beta chains reported below all come from one sample, sequenced in a study of blood T cell repertoires in COVID-19. Using immunoSEQ multiplex PCR, the repertoire was profiled, and TCRdb retains in-frame clones only, with some absent. This sample carries fewer than 500,000 clones, roughly 86% of them seen once, and the ten largest clones take 1.3%. Sequenced: PBMCs or T cells enriched from blood (not recorded which). The receptors shown here come from a man younger than 40 who had recovered from COVID-19.

This clone came up a few times. The chain employs TRBV9 and TRBJ1-6; possibly TRBD1 for D (5 bases). CDR3 length: 14 amino acids. Germline V gene data show CDR1 as SGDLS and CDR2 as YYNGEE. V was pared by 4 bases and J by 8 bases, with 13 bases between. The CDR3 bases are TGTGCCAGCAGCTCAGATGGGGCCCATTCACCCCTCCACTTT. Translated, it gives CASSSDGAHSPLHF.

The rearrangement links TRBV2 to TRBJ1-1; the D gene is possibly TRBD1 (5 bases). There are 15 residues in the CDR3. CDR1 is SNHLY and CDR2 is FYNNEI in the germline V gene. V lost 5 bases and J lost 3, with 16 bases in between. The DNA of the CDR3 is TGTGCCAGCAGTCCATCCAGGGTTGGGGACACTGAAGCTTTCTTT. Amino acids: CASSPSRVGDTEAFF.

The rearrangement links TRBV7-9 to TRBJ1-1; D is ambiguous. The CDR3 totals 16 residues. Trimming cost V 0 bases and J 0 bases, with 11 bases left between them. The germline V gene encodes CDR1 SEHNR and CDR2 FQNEAQ (reference sequence). This CDR3 is CASSLAPAGMNTEAFF. The CDR3, as DNA: TGTGCCAGCAGCTTAGCGCCGGCGGGTATGAACACTGAAGCTTTCTTT.

Only one count was recorded for this clone. V usage is TRBV5-1 and J usage is TRBJ2-7; D perhaps matches TRBD1 (6 bases). The CDR3 runs to 16 residues. V dropped 0 bases and J dropped 9 bases, with 22 bases sitting between them. Germline loops: CDR1 SGHRS, CDR2 YFSETQ. This chain's CDR3 is CASSLAQGTLPSGQYF. CDR3 DNA sequence: TGCGCCAGCAGCTTGGCCCAGGGGACCCTCCCCTCTGGGCAGTACTTC.

The rearrangement links TRBV5-1 to TRBJ1-1; TRBD1 is a possible D gene (6 bases). This CDR3 has 15 amino acids. V shed 4 bases and J shed 1 base, with 14 bases lying between them. Germline V gene lookup returns CDR1 SGHRS and CDR2 YFSETQ. Here the CDR3 reads CASSLGTSKNTEAFF. CDR3 DNA: TGCGCCAGCAGCCTAGGGACATCTAAGAACACTGAAGCTTTCTTT.

This rearrangement joins TRBV21-1 to TRBJ1-5; TRBD1, the D gene given by the table, was not confirmed from the DNA. TRBV21-1 constitutes a pseudogene. The CDR3 contains 12 residues. The CDR3: CASRNKFLGQPF. In DNA form, the CDR3 reads TGTGCCAGCAGAAACAAATTTTTGGGACAACCTTTT.

The CDR3 region is CASIPGLAGETQYF. CDR3 bases: TGTGCCAGCATCCCGGGGCTAGCGGGGGAGACCCAGTACTTC. The chain couples TRBV6-2 or TRBV6-3 to TRBJ2-5; 9 bases match TRBD2. CDR3 length equals 14 residues. J lost 5 bases, V lost 7 bases, and 8 bases had no gene match. The germline V gene encodes CDR1 MNHEY and CDR2 SVGEGT.

The V gene is TRBV9, the J gene TRBJ2-7; 12 nucleotides align to TRBD2. The CDR3 loop spans 12 amino acids. J was trimmed by 9 bases and V by 7 bases; bases with no gene match: 5. Germline loops: CDR1 SGDLS, CDR2 YYNGEE. The CDR3 region has the DNA TGTGCCAGCGCGGGGACTAGCGGGCCGCAGTACTTC. This encodes CASAGTSGPQYF.

The rearrangement links TRBV3-1 (or the pseudogene TRBV3-2) to TRBJ2-5, with D tentatively TRBD2 (6 bases). This CDR3 has 15 residues. V gave up 0 bases and J gave up 4 bases, with 12 bases separating them. Looked up from germline, CDR1 is LGHDT and CDR2 is YNNKEL (reference sequence). Here the CDR3 reads CASSQDGVRGETQYF. The CDR3 DNA follows: TGTGCCAGCAGCCAAGACGGGGTGCGGGGAGAGACCCAGTACTTC.

The chain has TRBV21-1 and TRBJ2-2; the D segment call TRBD1 is taken from the table without a DNA check. TRBV21-1 is a pseudogene. The CDR3 consists of 19 residues. CDR3 protein: CASSKPVTRTGGSTGELFF. The CDR3 coding sequence is TGTGCCAGCAGCAAACCAGTAACCCGGACAGGGGGAAGCACCGGGGAGCTGTTTTTT.

The V call is TRBV27, the J call TRBJ2-7, with 9 bases aligning to TRBD1. With V trimmed by 7 bases and J by 3 bases, 7 bases remained unmatched. The CDR3 has 14 amino acids. CDR1 and CDR2 (germline): MNHEY, SMNVEV (reference sequence). Written as DNA, the CDR3 is TGTGCCAGCAAACAGGGGGCGCGGGGCTACGAGCAGTACTTC. Translating gives CASKQGARGYEQYF.

The V and J genes are TRBV7-2 and TRBJ1-2, with TRBD1 matching over 9 bases. CDR3 length: 15 residues. The V and J ends lost 6 bases and 4 bases, in that order; junction bases with no gene match: 9. The germline gives CDR1 SGHTA, CDR2 FQGNSA. The CDR3 protein is CASRIRDRVLYGYTF. The CDR3 DNA reads TGTGCCAGCAGAATCCGGGACAGGGTACTCTATGGCTACACCTTC.

This clone was seen once. The chain joins TRBV5-1 to TRBJ2-3; TRBD1 agrees at 7 bases. The CDR3 is made up of 15 amino acids. V shed 2 bases, J shed 5 bases, and the junction held 8 bases outside the gene matches. Germline-derived CDR1 and CDR2 are SGHRS and YFSETQ. CDR3 region: CASSFDRVVLDTQYF. In DNA, the CDR3 is TGCGCCAGCAGCTTCGACAGGGTGGTGTTAGATACGCAGTATTTT. Looking up the rest from reference TRBV5-1 and TRBJ2-3 gives the full variable domain: KAGVTQTPRYLIKTRGQQVTLSCSPISGHRSVSWYQQTPGQGLQFLFEYFSETQRNKGNFPGRFSGRQFSNSRSEMNVSTLELGDSALYLCASSFDRVVLDTQYFGPGTRLTVL.

The rearrangement uses TRBV5-1 and TRBJ1-2; D is unclear. Germline CDR1 SGHRS, CDR2 YFSETQ. The CDR3 has 15 amino acids. V shed 4 bases and J shed 4 bases, with 17 bases lying between them. CDR3 sequence: CASSRSLADPYGYTF. The CDR3 nucleotides read TGCGCCAGCAGCCGGAGCCTGGCAGACCCCTATGGCTACACCTTC.

The CDR3 bases are TGTGCCAGCAGTGCTAACAGGGGAAGCTATGGCTACACCTTC. Its translation is CASSANRGSYGYTF. The chain uses TRBV6-4 and TRBJ1-2; TRBD1 matches 7 bases. The junction had 6 bases not matched to a gene; V was cut back by 4 bases and J by 4 bases. The V gene's germline CDR1 is MRHNA and CDR2 SNTAGT. The CDR3 sequence is 14 residues long.

V and J are TRBV2 and TRBJ1-1, with TRBD1 matching over 10 bases. Trimming cost V 1 base and J 3 bases; bases outside gene matches: 5. Germline CDR1 reads SNHLY; CDR2 reads FYNNEI. The CDR3 sequence is 16 residues long. CDR3 coding DNA: TGTGCCAGCAGTGAAGAGACAGGGGGCCTGGACACTGAAGCTTTCTTT. This encodes CASSEETGGLDTEAFF.

The chain combines TRBV10-3 with TRBJ1-2; D is perhaps TRBD1 (6 bases). The CDR3 contains 13 residues. Germline-derived CDR1 and CDR2 are ENHRY and SYGVKD. Trimming took off 11 bases at V and 8 bases at J, with 21 bases between the two ends. For the CDR3, the DNA is TGTGCCGCTTCAGGGGCCTTGAGTTTCGGCTACACCTTC. Its translation: CAASGALSFGYTF.

The rearrangement links TRBV3-1 (or the pseudogene TRBV3-2) to TRBJ1-6, with 9 bases matching TRBD1. The V and J ends lost 4 bases and 8 bases, in that order; junction bases with no gene match: 12. Germline CDR1 is LGHDT and CDR2 is YNNKEL (reference sequence). The CDR3 sequence is 17 residues long. This CDR3 reads CASSPVPGQGGDSPLHF. As DNA, the CDR3 is TGTGCCAGCAGCCCAGTCCCGGGACAGGGAGGCGATTCACCCCTCCACTTT.

CDR3 DNA sequence: TGTGCCAGTCAACCCGGGACAGGGATGAGACAACTGTTTTTT. It codes for CASQPGTGMRQLFF. The J gene is TRBJ1-4, the V gene TRBV19, with 9 bases matching TRBD1. CDR3 size: 14 residues. Looked up from germline, CDR1 is LNHDA and CDR2 is SQIVND (reference sequence). With 8 bases clipped from V and 12 bases from J, the junction kept 13 bases outside the gene matches.

This sequence joins TRBV5-1 and TRBJ2-1, with 11 bases fitting TRBD2. Germline lookup yields CDR1 SGHRS and CDR2 YFSETQ. This CDR3 comprises 20 residues. V gave up 0 bases and J gave up 0 bases; unmatched junction bases: 11. The CDR3 is CASSLVGLAGGPSSYNEQFF. Written as DNA, the CDR3 is TGCGCCAGCAGCTTGGTGGGGCTAGCGGGGGGCCCCAGCTCCTACAATGAGCAGTTCTTC.

J is TRBJ2-3 and V is TRBV4-1; TRBD2 matches at 7 bases. In germline, CDR1 is MGHRA, CDR2 YSYEKL. Unmatched junction bases numbered 5, after V lost 0 bases and J lost 2 bases. The CDR3 extends over 16 amino acids. CDR3 in amino acids: CASSQERGVLTDTQYF. The DNA of the CDR3 is TGCGCCAGCAGCCAAGAACGGGGGGTCCTCACAGATACGCAGTATTTT.

The V gene is TRBV6-2 or TRBV6-3, the J gene TRBJ2-1; 14 nucleotides match TRBD2. The germline gives CDR1 MNHEY, CDR2 SVGEGT. J gave up 7 bases and V 6 bases, and 14 bases lay outside the gene matches. There are 18 residues in the CDR3. For the CDR3, the DNA is TGTGCCAGCAGCTGGACTAGCGGGGGGCTTAGACTCCATAATGAGCAGTTCTTC. It encodes CASSWTSGGLRLHNEQFF.

In its sample, this clone was seen once. This chain uses TRBV30 with TRBJ1-6; tentatively, D is TRBD1 (5 bases). The V end lost 5 bases, the J end lost 5 bases, and 10 bases lay between the germline ends. Germline V gene sequence: CDR1 GTSNPN, CDR2 SVGIG (reference sequence). The CDR3 length is 13 residues. The CDR3 is CAWGDGNNSPLHF. The CDR3 DNA sequence: TGTGCCTGGGGGGACGGGAATAATTCACCCCTCCACTTT.

This clone was found a few times. This sequence joins TRBV7-9 and TRBJ1-1, with TRBD1 matching 11 bases. This CDR3 comprises 17 residues. After removal of 5 bases from V and 1 base from J, the junction contained 9 bases not matched to a gene. The V gene's germline CDR1 is SEHNR and CDR2 FQNEAQ (reference sequence). DNA for the CDR3: TGTGCCAGCAGCCGGCCCCCGGACAGGGGGCGGAACACTGAAGCTTTCTTT. This gives the protein CASSRPPDRGRNTEAFF.

The chain is built from TRBV9 and TRBJ2-7; 7 bases agree with TRBD2. Germline V gene lookup returns CDR1 SGDLS and CDR2 YYNGEE. V was clipped by 0 bases and J by 3 bases; unmatched bases: 6. The length of the CDR3 is 15 residues. The CDR3 reads CASSVAGASGYEQYF. CDR3 DNA sequence: TGTGCCAGCAGCGTAGCTGGGGCTAGCGGCTACGAGCAGTACTTC.

The chain uses TRBV18 and TRBJ1-5; tentatively, D is TRBD1 (5 bases). Germline CDR1 and CDR2: KGHSH and LQKENI. Trimming cost V 5 bases and J 7 bases, with 18 bases left between them. The length of the CDR3 is 15 residues. The CDR3 reads CASSSGGGGAQPQHF. CDR3 sequence (DNA): TGTGCCAGCTCATCGGGGGGAGGAGGGGCGCAGCCCCAGCATTTT.